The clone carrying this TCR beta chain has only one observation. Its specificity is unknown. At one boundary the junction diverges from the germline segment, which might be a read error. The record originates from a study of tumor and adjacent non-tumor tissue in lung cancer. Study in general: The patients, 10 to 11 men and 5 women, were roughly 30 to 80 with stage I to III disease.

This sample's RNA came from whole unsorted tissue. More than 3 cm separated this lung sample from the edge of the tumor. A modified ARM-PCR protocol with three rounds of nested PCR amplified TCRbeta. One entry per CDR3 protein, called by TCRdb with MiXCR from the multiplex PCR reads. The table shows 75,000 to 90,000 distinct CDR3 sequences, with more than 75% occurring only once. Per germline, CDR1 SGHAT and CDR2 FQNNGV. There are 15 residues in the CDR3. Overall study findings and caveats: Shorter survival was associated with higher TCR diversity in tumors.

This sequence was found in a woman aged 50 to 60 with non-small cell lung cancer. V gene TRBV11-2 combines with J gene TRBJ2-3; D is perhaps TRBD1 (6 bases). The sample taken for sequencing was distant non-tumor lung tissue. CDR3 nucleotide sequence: TGTGCCAGCGACTTAGGACCCCCAGGGGACCATACGCAATATTTT. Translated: CASDLGPPGDHTQYF.